This TCR beta chain was documented in a study of blood T cell repertoires in COVID-19. Study context: Sources were T cells, B-cell-depleted T cells, or PBMCs; the material itself was cDNA or gDNA.

In germline, CDR1 is LGHNA, CDR2 YNFKEQ. Unmatched junction bases numbered 6, after V lost 0 bases and J lost 4 bases. This CDR3 has 16 residues. Cohorts were based on clinical histories the participants reported. The recovered donors of Cohort 3 showed two negative PCRs, clearance, or symptom resolution. In the original workflow: Using reference gene primer amplification, nucleated cell counts were estimated. TCRdb's copy holds only in-frame clones and misses some; the assay was immunoSEQ multiplex PCR. The D gene and trimming were derived from the DNA, and the V and J assignments and clone size from that table. The sample shows around 300,000 clones, about 87% of them seen only once.

The rearrangement joins TRBV4-2 to TRBJ2-3, with 8 bases lining up with TRBD2. The sample was PBMCs or T cells enriched from blood (not recorded which). The receptor comes from a man under 40 who had recovered from COVID-19. CDR3 sequence reads: CASSQEGLVVADTQYF. CDR3 nucleotide sequence: TGTGCCAGCAGCCAAGAGGGACTAGTAGTGGCAGATACGCAGTATTTT.